This T cell receptor (beta chain) was captured by sequencing in a study of vaccination effects on CD4 cells after COVID-19. The authors isolated CD4+ T cells after roughly eleven days of culture. V was shortened by 1 base and J by 4 bases, with 8 bases between the two germline ends. The CDR3 loop spans 14 amino acids. Germline-derived CDR1 and CDR2 are LGHNA and YSLEER. Measured with immunoSEQ multiplex PCR; TCRdb has only the in-frame clones, and not every one. The sample has about 25,000 clones; approximately 73% are singletons. Concerning this clone itself: Its antigen is as yet unknown.

This specimen consisted of CD4+ T cells from PBMCs cultured without peptide, obtained before COVID-19 vaccination. The clonotype originates from a human donor who received a COVID-19 vaccine. V is TRBV4-3 and J is TRBJ2-1; D is unresolved. The CDR3 nucleotides read TGCGCCAGCAGCCAAGTTCATGGATACAATGAGCAGTTCTTC. Its protein is CASSQVHGYNEQFF.